The rows below give T cell receptor beta chains drawn from one sample of a study of T cell repertoires in cytomegalovirus infection. These TCRs are of unknown antigen specificity. One entry per CDR3 protein results from TCRdb running MiXCR on the reads. The data contain 110,000 or so distinct CDR3 sequences, roughly 30% of them singletons. The sequencing used CD8+ T cells from cultured PBMCs, collected from culture after CMV antigen stimulation. The receptors originated from a human donor in good health (CMV status not recorded). Some clones in this sample may be carry-over from other donors' samples. Both conserved end residues are part of each CDR3. D genes are given only for firm matches. Some rows mark clone size as missing; the rest say once, few, many or name a class of expanded clone.

J gene,V gene,D gene,clone size,CDR3 DNA,CDR3 protein
TRBJ1-1,TRBV7-9,TRBD1,NA,TGTGCCAGCAGCTCAGGGGGAGACACTGAAGCTTTCTTT,CASSSGGDTEAFF
TRBJ1-6,TRBV27,NA,NA,TGTGCCAGCAGTTTCAGGAAGGGCCAGGGTTATAATTCACCCCTCCACTTT,CASSFRKGQGYNSPLHF
TRBJ2-2,TRBV29-1,NA,NA,TGCAGCGTGGAAGGACTCCACCGGGGCGGGGAGCTGTTTTTT,CSVEGLHRGGELFF
TRBJ1-3,TRBV7-6,NA,few,TGTGCCAGCAGCCCAATGGGCGGAAACACCATATATTTT,CASSPMGGNTIYF
TRBJ2-3,TRBV7-2,NA,few,TGTGCCAGCAGCTTATCCTACCCCCCAGATACGCAGTATTTT,CASSLSYPPDTQYF
TRBJ2-1,TRBV4-1,NA,NA,TGCGCCAGCAGCCGCCGGGACGGGGATTACAATGAGCAGTTCTTC,CASSRRDGDYNEQFF
TRBJ2-7,TRBV4-3,NA,once,TGCGCCAGCAGCCAAGATGGACTGGGCACCTACGAGCAGTACTTC,CASSQDGLGTYEQYF
TRBJ2-1,TRBV19,NA,NA,TGTGCCAGTAGCACCCTAGGCTACAATGAGCAGTTCTTC,CASSTLGYNEQFF
TRBJ2-7,TRBV11-2,NA,NA,TGTGCCAGCAGCTTAGGGCGAGGACAGATAAATCCCTACAAGCAGTACTTC,CASSLGRGQINPYKQYF
TRBJ2-5,TRBV7-8,NA,NA,TGTGCCAGCAGCCCCAGGGCAGGGGTTCTCCAAGAGACCCAGTACTTC,CASSPRAGVLQETQYF
TRBJ1-2,TRBV29-1,TRBD1,NA,TGCAGCGTTGAAAGACAGGGGCACTATGGCTACACCTTC,CSVERQGHYGYTF
TRBJ2-1,TRBV6-5,NA,NA,TGTGCCAGCAGTTACTCGTTCTGGGATGAGCAGTTCTTC,CASSYSFWDEQFF